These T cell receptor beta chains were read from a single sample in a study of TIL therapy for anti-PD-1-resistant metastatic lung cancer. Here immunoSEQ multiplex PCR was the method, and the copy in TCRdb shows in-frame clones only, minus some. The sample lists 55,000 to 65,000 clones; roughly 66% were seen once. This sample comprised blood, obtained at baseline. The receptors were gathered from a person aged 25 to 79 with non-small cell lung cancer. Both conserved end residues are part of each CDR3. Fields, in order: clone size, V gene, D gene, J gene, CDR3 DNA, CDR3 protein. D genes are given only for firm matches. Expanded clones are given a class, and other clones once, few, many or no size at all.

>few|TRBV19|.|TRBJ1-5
TGTGCCAGTAGTATAGCTCGTCCCGGGGTTAATCAGCCCCAGCATTTT
CASSIARPGVNQPQHF
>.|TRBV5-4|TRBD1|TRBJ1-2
TGTGCCAGCAGGACCGGGACAGCGAAGTACTATGGCTACACCTTC
CASRTGTAKYYGYTF
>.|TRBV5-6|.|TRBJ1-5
TGTGCCAGCAGCTTGAAATTGTATGGTCATAGCAATCAGCCCCAGCATTTT
CASSLKLYGHSNQPQHF
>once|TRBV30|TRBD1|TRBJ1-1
TGTGCCCATCGATTACAGGGGAAGACTGAAGCTTTCTTT
CAHRLQGKTEAFF
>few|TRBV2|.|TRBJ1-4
TGTGCCAGCAGTGGAATTGGGGGGACCCCTCTAGGTGAAAAACTGTTTTTT
CASSGIGGTPLGEKLFF
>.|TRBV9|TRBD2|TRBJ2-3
TGTGCCAGCAGCTCTCTACTAGCGGGAGTGGGTACGCAGTATTTT
CASSSLLAGVGTQYF
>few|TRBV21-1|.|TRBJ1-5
.
CASSKGVATGTQPQHF
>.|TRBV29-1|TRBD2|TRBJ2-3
TGCAGCGTGGGACTAGCGACCACGCAGTATTTT
CSVGLATTQYF
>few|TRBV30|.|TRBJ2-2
TGTGCCTGGAGGCGGACCGACGGGGAGCTGTTTTTT
CAWRRTDGELFF
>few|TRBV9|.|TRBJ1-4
TGTGCCAGCAGCCAGACCGCAACTAATGAAAAACTGTTTTTT
CASSQTATNEKLFF
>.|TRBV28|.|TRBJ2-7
TGTGCCAGCAGTTTATTAGGGGCGGCCTACGAGCAGTACTTC
CASSLLGAAYEQYF
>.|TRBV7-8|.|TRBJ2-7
TGTGCCAGCAGCTTAGAAGGGGCAGACTACGAGCAGTACTTC
CASSLEGADYEQYF
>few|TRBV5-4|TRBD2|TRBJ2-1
TGTGCCAGCAGCAAGCGGGAGCGACTCTACAATGAGCAGTTCTTC
CASSKRERLYNEQFF
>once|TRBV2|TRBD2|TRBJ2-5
TGTGCCAGCAGTGAAGGACGGTCTAGCGGGGCGGAGACCCAGTACTTC
CASSEGRSSGAETQYF
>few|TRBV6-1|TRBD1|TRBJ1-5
TGTGCCAGCAGAGAACAGGGGGCTCTAAGCAATCAGCCCCAGCATTTT
CASREQGALSNQPQHF
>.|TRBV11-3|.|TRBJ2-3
TGTGCCAGCAGTGTCGGGGGCCCGAGGGCGGATACGCAGTATTTT
CASSVGGPRADTQYF
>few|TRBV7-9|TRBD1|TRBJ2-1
TGTGCCAGCAGACACACGGACAGGGGCTCCTACAATGAGCAGTTCTTC
CASRHTDRGSYNEQFF
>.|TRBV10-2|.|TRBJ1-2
TGCGCCAGCGGACAGAACTATGGCTACACCTTC
CASGQNYGYTF
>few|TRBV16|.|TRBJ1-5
TGTGCCAGCAGCGGCCGGGACACATATCAGCCCCAGCATTTT
CASSGRDTYQPQHF
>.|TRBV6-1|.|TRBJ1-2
TGTGCCAGCAGTGAAGTTCAGGGAAACTATGGCTACACCTTC
CASSEVQGNYGYTF
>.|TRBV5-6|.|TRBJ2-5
TGTGCCAGCAGCCACCTGTGGGACCCTCAAGAGACCCAGTACTTC
CASSHLWDPQETQYF
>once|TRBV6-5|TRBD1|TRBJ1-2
TGTGCCAGCAGTTACGTCCAGGGGGCCTATGGCTACACCTTC
CASSYVQGAYGYTF
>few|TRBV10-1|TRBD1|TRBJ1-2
TGCGCCAGCAGGGAACCGGGACAGGGGGCCCGCCATTCCTATGGCTACACCTTC
CASREPGQGARHSYGYTF
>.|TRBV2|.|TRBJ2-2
TGTGCCAGCTCCCGGGACAATCACGGGGAGCTGTTTTTT
CASSRDNHGELFF
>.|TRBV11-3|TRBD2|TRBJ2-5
TGTGCCAGCAGCTTAGGGGCGGGAGCGCAAGAGACCCAGTACTTC
CASSLGAGAQETQYF
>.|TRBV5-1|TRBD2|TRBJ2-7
TGCGCCAGCACGACTCTAGCGGGGGGTAGTGAGCAGTACTTC
CASTTLAGGSEQYF
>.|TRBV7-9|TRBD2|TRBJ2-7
TGTGCCAGCAGCTTAGCGCGAGGGGCTAGCGGGAGCGACGAGCAGTACTTC
CASSLARGASGSDEQYF
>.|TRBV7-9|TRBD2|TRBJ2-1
TGTGCCAGCAGCCAGACTAGCGGCTACAATGAGCAGTTCTTC
CASSQTSGYNEQFF
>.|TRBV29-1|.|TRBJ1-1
TGCAGCGTTGAAGTGGGAAAAAACACTGAAGCTTTCTTT
CSVEVGKNTEAFF
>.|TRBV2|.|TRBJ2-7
TGTGCCAGCAGTGGAGACACCTACGAGCAGTACTTC
CASSGDTYEQYF
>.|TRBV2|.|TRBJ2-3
TGTGCCAGCTATTACGGGGGCCTTACCTCTAGCACAGATACGCAGTATTTT
CASYYGGLTSSTDTQYF
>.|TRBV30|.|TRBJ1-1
TGTGCCTGGAGTGTACGGGCGGATACTGAAGCTTTCTTT
CAWSVRADTEAFF
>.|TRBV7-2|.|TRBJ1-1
TGTGCCAGCAGCTTAGGGGCGACCATGAACACTGAAGCTTTCTTT
CASSLGATMNTEAFF
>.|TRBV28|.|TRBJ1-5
TGTGCCAGCCGAGATAGCAATCAGCCCCAGCATTTT
CASRDSNQPQHF
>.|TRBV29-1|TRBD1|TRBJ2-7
TGCAGCGTTGACGAGCGGGACAGGGGAAACGAGCAGTACTTC
CSVDERDRGNEQYF
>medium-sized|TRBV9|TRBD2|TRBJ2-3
TGTGCCAGCAGCCCTGGGGATAGCGGGAGATTCACAGATACGCAGTATTTT
CASSPGDSGRFTDTQYF
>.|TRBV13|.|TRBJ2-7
TGTGCCAGCAGCTCGCAACAGGGTGGAGGGTACGAGCAGTACTTC
CASSSQQGGGYEQYF
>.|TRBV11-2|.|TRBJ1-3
TGTGCCAGCAGCCCCCTAACAGGCCGCTCTGGAAACACCATATATTTT
CASSPLTGRSGNTIYF
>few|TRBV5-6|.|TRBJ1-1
TGTGCCAGCAGCTTGGGTGTTTCCAGGGCAGCTTTCTTT
CASSLGVSRAAFF
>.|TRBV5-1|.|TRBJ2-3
TGCGCCAGCAGCCCCACGGGTTTAACAGATACGCAGTATTTT
CASSPTGLTDTQYF
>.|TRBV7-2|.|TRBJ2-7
TGTGCCAGCAGCCCGCGGAGGGCATCCCAGCAGTACTTC
CASSPRRASQQYF